The source of this T cell receptor (beta chain) is a study of blood T cell repertoires in COVID-19. The CDR3 sequence is 18 residues long. V gave up 7 bases and J gave up 1 base, with 20 bases separating them. CDR1 SEHNR and CDR2 FQNEAQ come from the germline V gene (reference sequence). As handled by the study authors: Reference gene primer amplification gave nucleated cell count estimates. TCRdb's copy holds only in-frame clones and misses some; the assay was immunoSEQ multiplex PCR. V and J calls and clone size are given by that table; D and trimming were obtained from the DNA. The data show about 64,000 clones, 60% to 80% seen once.

The chain uses TRBV7-9 and TRBJ2-6, with D tentatively TRBD1 (7 bases). Sequenced: peripheral blood. This receptor was taken from a man at least 80 years old with acute or convalescent COVID-19. This CDR3 reads CASTSGDSFSSGANVLTF. CDR3 sequence (DNA): TGTGCCAGCACATCGGGGGACAGTTTCTCATCTGGGGCCAACGTCCTGACTTTC.